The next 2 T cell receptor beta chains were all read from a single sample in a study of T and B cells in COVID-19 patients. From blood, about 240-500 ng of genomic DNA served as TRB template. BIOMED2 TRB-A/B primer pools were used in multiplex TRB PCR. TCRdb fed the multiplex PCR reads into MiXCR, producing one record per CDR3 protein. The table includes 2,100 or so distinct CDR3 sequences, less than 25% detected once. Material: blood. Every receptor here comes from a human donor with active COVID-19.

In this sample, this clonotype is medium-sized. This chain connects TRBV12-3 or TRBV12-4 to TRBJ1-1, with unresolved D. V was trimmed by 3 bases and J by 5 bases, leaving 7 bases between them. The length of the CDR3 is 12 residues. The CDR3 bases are TGTGCCAGCAGTTTTCGGTTGACTGAAGCTTTCTTT. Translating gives CASSFRLTEAFF.

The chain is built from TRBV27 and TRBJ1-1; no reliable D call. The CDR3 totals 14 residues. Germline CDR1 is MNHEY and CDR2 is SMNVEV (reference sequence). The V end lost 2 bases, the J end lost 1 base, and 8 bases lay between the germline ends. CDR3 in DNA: TGTGCCAGCAGTTTAAAGGGTCCGAACACTGAAGCTTTCTTT. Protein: CASSLKGPNTEAFF.